The 2 T cell receptor beta chains in this list originate from one sample, sequenced in a study of blood T cell repertoires in COVID-19. Measured with immunoSEQ multiplex PCR; TCRdb has only the in-frame clones, and not every one. The table has 200,000 to 300,000 clones, about 89% seen once. Sequenced input: peripheral blood. These receptors originate from a woman in her 50s with acute or convalescent COVID-19.

The V call is TRBV27, the J call TRBJ2-7; D is ambiguous. The V gene's germline CDR1 is MNHEY and CDR2 SMNVEV (reference sequence). The ends were cut back, 3 bases at V and 0 bases at J, with 15 bases in the middle. CDR3 length: 16 residues. The CDR3, as DNA: TGTGCCAGCAGTTTTCCCAGACTGAGGAGCTCCTACGAGCAGTACTTC. It codes for CASSFPRLRSSYEQYF.

The V and J genes are TRBV3-1 (or the pseudogene TRBV3-2) and TRBJ2-3; 8 bases map to TRBD1. V lost 5 bases to trimming and J lost 3 bases; unmatched junction nucleotides: 4. This CDR3 contains 14 residues. Germline assignment: CDR1 LGHDT and CDR2 YNNKEL (reference sequence). The CDR3 DNA follows: TGTGCCAGCAGCAACAGGGGGAAGACAGATACGCAGTATTTT. Protein sequence: CASSNRGKTDTQYF.